These 30 T cell receptor beta chains were sequenced from one sample in a study of early stage breast cancer tumors. Profiling relied on immunoSEQ multiplex PCR, and the TCRdb table lists in-frame clones only, not all of them. The table includes 25,000 to 30,000 clones, approximately 75% detected once. Sequenced material: blood. These receptors all stem from a person aged 50-59 years with breast cancer.

This clone was counted only a few times. The CDR3 bases are TGTGCCAGCAGCTTGCTTTCGGGACCTAATAACTATGGCTACACCTTC. This sequence encodes CASSLLSGPNNYGYTF. The V call is TRBV5-5, the J call TRBJ1-2; D is perhaps TRBD1 (5 bases). The CDR3 contains 16 residues. V lost 1 base and J lost 1, with 14 bases in between. Germline V gene sequence: CDR1 SGHKS, CDR2 YYEKEE (reference sequence).

The chain couples TRBV9 to TRBJ2-7; the D call may be TRBD1 or TRBD2 (6 bases each). Germline V gene data show CDR1 as SGDLS and CDR2 as YYNGEE. V was pared by 4 bases and J by 6 bases, with 17 bases between. The CDR3 is 14 residues long. CDR3 in DNA: TGTGCCAGCAGCTCCCCCGGGGGCTTGGGCGAGCAGTACTTC. Encoded protein: CASSSPGGLGEQYF.

The CDR3, as DNA: TGCGCCAGCAGCTTGGTGGCTAGCGGGAGATATGAGCAGTTCTTC. This sequence encodes CASSLVASGRYEQFF. The chain uses TRBV5-1 and TRBJ2-1, with 10 bases lining up with TRBD2. The CDR3 has 15 residues. The germline V gene encodes CDR1 SGHRS and CDR2 YFSETQ. The trim removed 0 bases at V and 8 bases at J, leaving 5 bases unmatched.

V is TRBV5-1 and J is TRBJ2-3; 12 positions match TRBD2. Germline CDR1 reads SGHRS; CDR2 reads YFSETQ. The CDR3 has 18 amino acids. V shed 0 bases, J shed 4 bases, and the junction held 9 bases outside the gene matches. The CDR3 is CASSLGVLAGGQADTQYF. In DNA, the CDR3 is TGCGCCAGCAGCTTGGGAGTTCTAGCGGGAGGGCAGGCAGATACGCAGTATTTT.

The chain employs TRBV18 and TRBJ2-7; D possibly corresponds to TRBD1 (5 bases). In germline, CDR1 is KGHSH, CDR2 LQKENI. Trimming removed 0 bases at V and 3 bases at J, with 12 bases between. This CDR3 is built from 15 residues. CDR3 bases: TGTGCCAGCTCACCACCACAGGCCAAGAACTACGAGCAGTACTTC. This encodes CASSPPQAKNYEQYF.

A few counts support this clone. The chain links TRBV29-1 to TRBJ1-5; D gene unclear. Looked up from germline, CDR1 is SQVTM and CDR2 is ANQGSEA. The CDR3 consists of 14 residues. The V gene lost 5 bases and the J gene lost 1 base, with 12 bases spanning the gap. CDR3 nucleotides: TGCAGCGTTAAGTCGGGAAACAGCAATCAGCCCCAGCATTTT. This gives the protein CSVKSGNSNQPQHF. Using reference TRBV29-1 and TRBJ1-5 for the parts outside the CDR3, the full variable domain is SAVISQKPSRDICQRGTSLTIQCQVDSQVTMMFWYRQQPGQSLTLIATANQGSEATYESGFVIDKFPISRPNLTFSTLTVSNMSPEDSSIYLCSVKSGNSNQPQHFGDGTRLSIL.

V usage is TRBV7-8 and J usage is TRBJ2-1, with D possibly being TRBD2 (6 bases). CDR3 length: 14 amino acids. Germline V gene sequence: CDR1 SGHVS, CDR2 FQNEAQ. V was clipped by 3 bases and J by 8 bases, with 14 bases between them. The CDR3 DNA reads TGTGCCAGCAGCTTCGCTCGACTAGTCGATGAGCAGTTCTTC. This translates into CASSFARLVDEQFF. Combining the CDR3 with reference TRBV7-8 and TRBJ2-1 gives the whole variable domain GAGVSQSPRYKVAKRGQDVALRCDPISGHVSLFWYQQALGQGPEFLTYFQNEAQLDKSGLPSDRFFAERPEGSVSTLKIQRTQQEDSAVYLCASSFARLVDEQFFGPGTRLTVL.

The genes are TRBV18 and TRBJ2-5; weak D call: TRBD1 (6 bases). Trimming took off 2 bases at V and 2 bases at J, with 12 bases between the two ends. The CDR3 consists of 15 residues. The germline V gene has CDR1 KGHSH and CDR2 LQKENI. This chain's CDR3 is CASSPKQRGQETQYF. The CDR3 DNA follows: TGTGCCAGCTCACCAAAACAGAGGGGGCAAGAGACCCAGTACTTC. The whole variable domain, remainder taken from reference TRBV18 and TRBJ2-5, is NAGVMQNPRHLVRRRGQEARLRCSPMKGHSHVYWYRQLPEEGLKFMVYLQKENIIDESGMPKERFSAEFPKEGPSILRIQQVVRGDSAAYFCASSPKQRGQETQYFGPGTRLLVL.

The chain joins TRBV6-5 to TRBJ2-2; D is undetermined. CDR1 is MNHEY, CDR2 SVGAGI, per germline. There are 15 residues in the CDR3. Trimming took off 1 base at V and 1 base at J, with 7 bases between the two ends. CDR3 nucleotide sequence: TGTGCCAGCAGTTACTACGGGCTGAACACCGGGGAGCTGTTTTTT. This encodes CASSYYGLNTGELFF.

J is TRBJ1-1 and V is TRBV5-8; D perhaps matches TRBD1 (6 bases). This CDR3 contains 13 residues. In germline, CDR1 is SGHTS, CDR2 YDEGEE. V lost 7 bases and J 1 base, leaving 11 bases between the germline ends. The CDR3, as DNA: TGTGCCAGCTGCGGACAGACGAACACTGAAGCTTTCTTT. This encodes CASCGQTNTEAFF. Drawing the rest from reference TRBV5-8 and TRBJ1-1, the complete variable domain is EAGVTQSPTHLIKTRGQQATLRCSPISGHTSVYWYQQALGLGLQFLLWYDEGEERNRGNFPPRFSGRQFPNYSSELNVNALELEDSALYLCASCGQTNTEAFFGQGTRLTVV.

This chain connects TRBV9 to TRBJ1-1, with no clear D. V lost 0 bases, J lost 5 bases, and 14 bases lay in between. Germline assignment: CDR1 SGDLS and CDR2 YYNGEE. This CDR3 is built from 15 residues. The CDR3 loop reads CASSVVEHLGTEAFF. The CDR3 DNA sequence: TGTGCCAGCAGCGTAGTGGAACATCTTGGGACTGAAGCTTTCTTT.

This clone has a handful of counts. The chain combines TRBV5-1 with TRBJ1-1, with no clear D. Germline CDR1 SGHRS, CDR2 YFSETQ. Trimming stripped 6 bases from V and 4 bases from J, with 10 bases between. The CDR3 extends over 12 amino acids. CDR3 nucleotide sequence: TGCGCCAGCAAAGTGGGTGGCACTGAAGCTTTCTTT. Translation gives CASKVGGTEAFF.

The genes are TRBV6-5 and TRBJ1-1; a weak D match, TRBD1 (6 bases). The CDR3 runs 13 residues. Germline assignment: CDR1 MNHEY and CDR2 SVGAGI. V dropped 8 bases and J dropped 8 bases, with 18 bases sitting between them. The CDR3 sequence is CASGTGLVGEAFF. The CDR3 region has the DNA TGTGCCAGCGGAACAGGGCTGGTAGGAGAAGCTTTCTTT.

This clone has only one observation. The chain recombines TRBV19 with TRBJ2-1, with D possibly being TRBD1 (6 bases). This CDR3 has 13 residues. The germline V gene encodes CDR1 LNHDA and CDR2 SQIVND (reference sequence). Trimming left V 5 bases short and J 8 bases short, with 13 bases between. The CDR3 nucleotides read TGTGCCAGTAGTGAGCAGGGGAGTGATGAGCAGTTCTTC. This gives the protein CASSEQGSDEQFF.

This sequence joins TRBV27 and TRBJ2-2, with D unclear. Germline V gene lookup returns CDR1 MNHEY and CDR2 SMNVEV (reference sequence). The CDR3 extends over 14 amino acids. V was shortened by 6 bases and J by 3 bases, with 11 bases between the two germline ends. The CDR3: CASSLNWDTGELFF. Here the CDR3 DNA reads TGTGCCAGCAGCCTCAACTGGGACACCGGGGAGCTGTTTTTT.

V is TRBV5-1 and J is TRBJ1-1; D not certain. This CDR3 spans 15 amino acids. Trimming took 3 bases from V and 0 from J, leaving 12 bases between them. The V gene's germline CDR1 is SGHRS and CDR2 YFSETQ. CDR3 in amino acids: CASSSSGQLNTEAFF. For the CDR3, the DNA is TGCGCCAGCAGCTCCTCGGGCCAGCTGAACACTGAAGCTTTCTTT.

This clone turned up a few times. The chain has TRBV7-9 and TRBJ2-4; TRBD2 agrees at 7 bases. J was trimmed by 1 base and V by 4 bases; bases with no gene match: 10. This CDR3 region has 17 residues. Looked up from germline, CDR1 is SEHNR and CDR2 is FQNEAQ (reference sequence). Here the CDR3 reads CASSSLGEGRAKNIQYF. The CDR3, as DNA: TGTGCCAGCAGCTCGCTTGGGGAGGGTCGGGCCAAAAACATTCAGTACTTC.

The V call is TRBV6-1, the J call TRBJ1-5; D is unresolved. This CDR3 has 14 amino acids. Trimming stripped 4 bases from V and 3 bases from J, with 10 bases between. The germline V gene encodes CDR1 MNHNS and CDR2 SASEGT. CDR3 sequence: CASSGLHSNQPQHF. CDR3 nucleotide sequence: TGTGCCAGCAGTGGTTTGCACTCCAATCAGCCCCAGCATTTT.

This chain links TRBV15 with TRBJ2-7; D not resolved. The germline V gene encodes CDR1 LNHNV and CDR2 YYDKDF (reference sequence). Trimming took 5 bases from V and 7 from J, leaving 15 bases between them. This CDR3 comprises 13 residues. The DNA for the CDR3 is TGTGCCACCAGCCCGCCGGGTTCGCGGGAGCAGTACTTC. This codes for CATSPPGSREQYF.

Only a few counts were recorded for this clone. The chain couples TRBV10-3 to TRBJ1-2; D possibly corresponds to TRBD1 (5 bases). From germline, CDR1 is ENHRY and CDR2 SYGVKD. The CDR3 covers 13 residues. V was trimmed by 4 bases and J by 7 bases, leaving 13 bases between them. CDR3 coding DNA: TGTGCCATCAGTGGAGGGGAGGCGTTTGGCTACACCTTC. Translation: CAISGGEAFGYTF.

The chain combines TRBV6-5 with TRBJ2-7; 12 positions agree with TRBD2. The germline V gene encodes CDR1 MNHEY and CDR2 SVGAGI. CDR3 length: 13 amino acids. V gave up 4 bases and J gave up 6 bases; unmatched junction bases: 1. CDR3 protein: CASSWGLAGEQYF. DNA of the CDR3: TGTGCCAGCAGTTGGGGACTAGCGGGCGAGCAGTACTTC.

The DNA of the CDR3 is TGTGCCAGCAGCTCCGGGACAGGGGGCGACTATGGCTACACCTTC. Translation gives CASSSGTGGDYGYTF. The chain combines TRBV21-1 with TRBJ1-2; the table's D call TRBD1 went unverified against the DNA. TRBV21-1 corresponds to a pseudogene. There are 15 residues in the CDR3.

V usage is TRBV10-3 and J usage is TRBJ2-3; 10 nucleotides line up with TRBD2. This CDR3 is built from 12 residues. Germline V lookup: CDR1 ENHRY, CDR2 SYGVKD. Losses at the gene ends were 10 bases for V and 6 bases for J; bases not matched to a gene: 4. DNA of the CDR3: TGTGCCACTAGCGGGAGTGGGGATACGCAGTATTTT. Protein: CATSGSGDTQYF.

This chain connects TRBV2 to TRBJ2-1; D not certain. Germline V gene sequence: CDR1 SNHLY, CDR2 FYNNEI. Trimming cost V 7 bases and J 5 bases, with 12 bases left between them. The CDR3 covers 13 residues. CDR3 sequence reads: CASKFDVNNEQFF. The CDR3, as DNA: TGTGCCAGCAAATTTGACGTTAACAATGAGCAGTTCTTC. Full variable domain (rest looked up from reference TRBV2 and TRBJ2-1): EPEVTQTPSHQVTQMGQEVILRCVPISNHLYFYWYRQILGQKVEFLVSFYNNEISEKSEIFDDQFSVERPDGSNFTLKIRSTKLEDSAMYFCASKFDVNNEQFFGPGTRLTVL.

This clone occurred once. The V call is TRBV10-3, the J call TRBJ2-3; D may match TRBD1 or TRBD2 (6 bases each). The germline V gene has CDR1 ENHRY and CDR2 SYGVKD. The V end was cut by 8 bases, the J end by 11 bases, with 17 bases between. The CDR3 covers 12 residues. CDR3 sequence: CAIGGGGGEQYF. In nucleotides, the CDR3 is TGTGCCATCGGAGGAGGGGGTGGTGAGCAGTATTTT.

V and J are TRBV2 and TRBJ2-1; D is ambiguous. The CDR3 totals 14 residues. Germline CDR1 is SNHLY and CDR2 is FYNNEI. V lost 4 bases to trimming and J lost 7 bases, with 14 bases between them. CDR3 region: CASSGGGAGNEQFF. As DNA, the CDR3 is TGTGCCAGCAGTGGTGGTGGAGCAGGAAATGAGCAGTTCTTC.

The chain recombines TRBV9 with TRBJ2-6; 7 bases line up with TRBD1. Germline V gene sequence: CDR1 SGDLS, CDR2 YYNGEE. CDR3 length equals 17 residues. The J segment lost 0 bases and the V segment lost 4 bases, leaving 7 bases of the junction unmatched. CDR3 coding DNA: TGTGCCAGCAGCCGACGGACAGGTTTCTCTGGGGCCAACGTCCTGACTTTC. It translates to CASSRRTGFSGANVLTF.

The V call is TRBV5-4, the J call TRBJ2-5; a weak D match, TRBD1 (6 bases). Trimming removed 2 bases at V and 1 base at J, with 12 bases between. The CDR3 is 15 amino acids. CDR1 SGHNT and CDR2 YYREEE come from the germline V gene (reference sequence). CDR3 coding DNA: TGTGCCAGCAGCTTCGGACAGACAGGCCAAGAGACCCAGTACTTC. As protein: CASSFGQTGQETQYF.

This clone has more than one count but fewer than ten. The chain uses TRBV7-9 and TRBJ1-2; 8 bases line up with TRBD1. V lost 7 bases, J lost 5 bases, and 9 bases stayed unmatched. The CDR3 loop spans 14 amino acids. Germline CDR1 and CDR2: SEHNR and FQNEAQ (reference sequence). The CDR3 is CASTRQGPRYGYTF. The CDR3 nucleotides are TGTGCCAGCACCCGACAGGGGCCCCGGTATGGCTACACCTTC.

V is TRBV6-1 and J is TRBJ2-2; D call uncertain. Germline V gene data show CDR1 as MNHNS and CDR2 as SASEGT. The germline V and J ends were trimmed by 1 base and 5 bases, with 11 bases remaining between them. The CDR3 runs to 15 residues. The CDR3 DNA follows: TGTGCCAGCAGTGAAGTCCGGGTACGGACCGGGGAGCTGTTTTTT. Protein sequence: CASSEVRVRTGELFF.